This TCR beta chain was captured in a study of blood T cell repertoires in COVID-19. J was trimmed by 4 bases and V by 4 bases; bases with no gene match: 6. CDR3 length: 16 residues. Germline V gives CDR1 SGDLS, CDR2 YYNGEE. Measured with immunoSEQ multiplex PCR; TCRdb has only the in-frame clones, and not every one. In the table there are tens of thousands of clones, 65% to 90% of which are singletons. V gene TRBV9 combines with J gene TRBJ1-4, with TRBD1 identical over 11 bases. This TCR derives from a woman of 80 years or more with active or convalescent COVID-19. The sequenced sample consisted of peripheral blood. In DNA form, the CDR3 reads TGTGCCAGCAGCATAGGGGACAGGGGGTATAATGAAAAACTGTTTTTT. Translating it yields CASSIGDRGYNEKLFF.